The 13 T cell receptor beta chains below were found in one sample sequenced in a study of blood T cells in healthy people across ages. A second PCR of about 7 to 12 cycles used a sample-barcoded 5' primer and a J-beta primer mix. TCRdb independently ran MiXCR on the 5' RACE reads; one entry per CDR3 protein. The sample gives 1 million or so distinct CDR3 sequences, almost 25% of which show up once; about 0.72% is in the top ten. These same data were also listed under a study on T cells of mothers and their children.

The sample comprised blood. These TCRs come from a girl aged 2 to 10 in good health.

V usage is TRBV4-3 and J usage is TRBJ2-3; D perhaps matches TRBD1 (5 bases). The CDR3 runs 14 residues. Germline V gives CDR1 LGHNA, CDR2 YSLEER. V was shortened by 3 bases and J by 5 bases, with 12 bases between the two germline ends. The CDR3 loop is CASSQQTGQDTQYF. CDR3 bases: TGCGCCAGCAGCCAGCAAACAGGACAAGATACGCAGTATTTT.

The gene calls are TRBV20-1 and TRBJ2-4, with TRBD2 matching over 11 bases. With 3 bases clipped from V and 1 base from J, the junction kept 5 bases outside the gene matches. Germline CDR1 and CDR2: DFQATT and SNEGSKA (reference sequence). The CDR3 has 16 residues. The CDR3 DNA is TGCAGTGCTAGCAAATGGACTAGCGGGGCCAAAAACATTCAGTACTTC. Protein product: CSASKWTSGAKNIQYF.

This clonotype was observed a few times. The chain carries TRBV4-1 and TRBJ2-4; D not certain. This CDR3 has 18 amino acids. The V gene's germline CDR1 is MGHRA and CDR2 YSYEKL. V lost 6 bases, J lost 0 bases, and 21 bases lay in between. The CDR3: CASSPGQAVALAKNIQYF. The CDR3 DNA reads as TGCGCCAGCAGTCCCGGTCAGGCAGTAGCACTAGCCAAAAACATTCAGTACTTC.

This clonotype was detected ten times or more. V usage is TRBV7-3 and J usage is TRBJ2-3; 8 bases are shared with TRBD2. V lost 3 bases, J lost 5 bases, and 7 bases stayed unmatched. Per the germline V gene, CDR1 is SGHTA and CDR2 is FQGTGA. This CDR3 has 15 residues. CDR3 in amino acids: CASSFGTSRGDTQYF. CDR3 DNA sequence: TGTGCCAGCAGCTTTGGGACTAGTCGAGGAGATACGCAGTATTTT.

CDR3 loop: CASSRRESYEQYF. The CDR3 nucleotides are TGTGCCAGCAGCCGACGGGAATCCTACGAGCAGTACTTC. This chain uses TRBV7-9 with TRBJ2-7; D might be TRBD2 (5 bases). The germline gives CDR1 SEHNR, CDR2 FQNEAQ (reference sequence). The V end lost 5 bases, the J end lost 1 base, and 9 bases lay between the germline ends. CDR3 length equals 13 residues.

The V gene is TRBV29-1, the J gene TRBJ1-1, with unresolved D. V dropped 1 base and J dropped 0 bases, with 9 bases sitting between them. CDR1 is SQVTM, CDR2 ANQGSEA, per germline. This CDR3 has 14 residues. The CDR3: CSVEGLVMNTEAFF. CDR3 coding DNA: TGCAGCGTTGAAGGGTTGGTGATGAACACTGAAGCTTTCTTT. Full variable domain (remainder filled in from reference TRBV29-1 and TRBJ1-1): SAVISQKPSRDICQRGTSLTIQCQVDSQVTMMFWYRQQPGQSLTLIATANQGSEATYESGFVIDKFPISRPNLTFSTLTVSNMSPEDSSIYLCSVEGLVMNTEAFFGQGTRLTVV.

This clonotype was seen more than once but under ten times. The chain employs TRBV7-8 and TRBJ1-4; D might be TRBD1 (6 bases). The CDR3 extends over 16 amino acids. The germline V and J ends were trimmed by 2 bases and 2 bases, with 12 bases remaining between them. Germline lookup yields CDR1 SGHVS and CDR2 FQNEAQ. The CDR3 region has the DNA TGTGCCAGCAGCTTAAGGCAGGGGATTACTAATGAAAAACTGTTTTTT. This encodes CASSLRQGITNEKLFF.

This clonotype was detected only a few times. J is TRBJ2-1 and V is TRBV9; unclear D gene. The DNA end is more similar to TRBJ2-7, so the J call may be wrong. Germline V gene sequence: CDR1 SGDLS, CDR2 YYNGEE. The CDR3 extends over 15 amino acids. CDR3 residues: CASSGNSPLSYEQYF. CDR3 nucleotide sequence: TGTGCCAGCAGCGGGAACAGCCCCCTCTCCTACGAGCAGTACTTC.

The V and J genes are TRBV12-3 or TRBV12-4 and TRBJ2-7, with TRBD1 as a possible D gene (5 bases). This CDR3 has 14 amino acids. Trimming pared 3 bases from V and 0 bases from J, leaving 9 bases between. The CDR3 protein is CASSFQGFSYEQYF. The CDR3 DNA sequence: TGTGCCAGCAGTTTTCAGGGCTTCTCCTACGAGCAGTACTTC.

J is TRBJ2-6 and V is TRBV4-3; 7 nucleotides match TRBD1. Germline CDR1 and CDR2: LGHNA and YSLEER. CDR3 length: 15 amino acids. V lost 4 bases, J lost 12 bases, and 12 bases stayed unmatched. CDR3 loop: CASSPTERQGSVLTF. DNA of the CDR3: TGCGCCAGCAGCCCAACCGAACGACAGGGTAGCGTCCTGACTTTC.

This clonotype was observed a handful of times. This sequence joins TRBV6-5 and TRBJ1-5; 8 bases are a match to TRBD1. Germline assignment: CDR1 MNHEY and CDR2 SVGAGI. CDR3 length: 14 residues. The junction had 4 bases not matched to a gene; V was cut back by 4 bases and J by 5 bases. The CDR3 loop reads CASSWTGRHQPQHF. In DNA form, the CDR3 reads TGTGCCAGCAGTTGGACAGGGAGGCATCAGCCCCAGCATTTT.

The chain is built from TRBV3-1 and TRBJ2-2; TRBD1 might be the D (5 bases). CDR3 length: 18 residues. The germline CDR1 and CDR2 sequences are LGHDT and YNNKEL (reference sequence). Trimming removed 0 bases at V and 1 base at J, with 15 bases between. This CDR3 reads CASSQDKGVGMNTGELFF. The CDR3 nucleotides are TGTGCCAGCAGCCAAGATAAAGGGGTGGGGATGAACACCGGGGAGCTGTTTTTT. The whole variable domain, remainder taken from reference TRBV3-1 and TRBJ2-2, is DTAVSQTPKYLVTQMGNDKSIKCEQNLGHDTMYWYKQDSKKFLKIMFSYNNKELIINETVPNRFSPKSPDKAHLNLHINSLELGDSAVYFCASSQDKGVGMNTGELFFGEGSRLTVL.

The rearrangement uses TRBV4-3 and TRBJ2-7; 8 bases are a match to TRBD1. Germline CDR1 LGHNA, CDR2 YSLEER. The CDR3 has 16 residues. V was pared by 3 bases and J by 4 bases, with 11 bases of the junction left unmatched. DNA for the CDR3: TGCGCCAGCAGCCAGCAGCAGGGGGCAATACTTTACGAGCAGTACTTC. It encodes CASSQQQGAILYEQYF.